Given below is one T cell receptor (beta chain) in context. These data come from a study of control samples from healthy donors and cancer patients. Per germline, CDR1 LGHNT and CDR2 FRNRAP. The V gene lost 7 bases and the J gene lost 4 bases, with 11 bases spanning the gap. This CDR3 contains 13 residues. This table comes from immunoSEQ multiplex PCR, and its TCRdb copy is limited to in-frame clones, with some not included. The data show around 130,000 clones, more than 70% seen once. This TCR was recovered from a man aged 45 to 65 in good health. The specimen was blood. The chain employs TRBV12-5 and TRBJ1-5; no firm D call. DNA for the CDR3: TGTGCTAGTGCCCTGGGTGTAAATCAGCCCCAGCATTTT. Translated, it gives CASALGVNQPQHF.